This TCR beta chain was sequenced in a study of tumor-infiltrating lymphocytes in primary liver carcinoma. Turning to the study itself: The patients comprised men and women between the ages of 30 and 69 years. Read depth, roughly 3.65 to 8 million productive TCRbeta reads, did not differ significantly between tissues.

Trimming removed 5 bases from V and 0 bases from J; junction bases left unmatched: 19. Germline lookup yields CDR1 MDHEN and CDR2 SYDVKM. This CDR3 is built from 21 residues. With around 450 ng total RNA as template and a constant-region primer, TCR beta cDNA was made. Investigators got TCR beta libraries out of three nested multiplex PCR rounds, done with slightly modified ARM-PCR. A C-beta reverse primer was combined with TRBV1-TRBV30 forward primers in the first two PCR rounds, and each round had approximately 9 cycles. MiXCR, run by TCRdb on the multiplex PCR reads, gives a single entry per CDR3 protein. The sample consists of 70,000 to 75,000 distinct CDR3 sequences, roughly two thirds of them appearing once. Co-extracting RNA and DNA was done with 20-30 mg of unsorted bulk tissue as input. Each tumor sample had over 75% viable tumor cells. This clonotype was found many times.

The sample was liver tumor tissue from sampling region 4. Subset indicated: tumor region T4, right-lateral pole. The V and J genes are TRBV28 and TRBJ2-3, with TRBD2 matching over 11 bases. The TCR comes from a man aged 35 to 55 with primary liver carcinoma and hepatitis B virus infection. Written as DNA, the CDR3 is TGTGCCAGCAGTCCCAACCCGGGACTAGCGGAAAAGTATATTAGCACAGATACGCAGTATTTT. It translates to CASSPNPGLAEKYISTDTQYF. Using reference TRBV28 and TRBJ2-3 for the parts outside the CDR3, the full variable domain is DVKVTQSSRYLVKRTGEKVFLECVQDMDHENMFWYRQDPGLGLRLIYFSYDVKMKEKGDIPEGYSVSREKKERFSLILESASTNQTSMYLCASSPNPGLAEKYISTDTQYFGPGTRLTVL.